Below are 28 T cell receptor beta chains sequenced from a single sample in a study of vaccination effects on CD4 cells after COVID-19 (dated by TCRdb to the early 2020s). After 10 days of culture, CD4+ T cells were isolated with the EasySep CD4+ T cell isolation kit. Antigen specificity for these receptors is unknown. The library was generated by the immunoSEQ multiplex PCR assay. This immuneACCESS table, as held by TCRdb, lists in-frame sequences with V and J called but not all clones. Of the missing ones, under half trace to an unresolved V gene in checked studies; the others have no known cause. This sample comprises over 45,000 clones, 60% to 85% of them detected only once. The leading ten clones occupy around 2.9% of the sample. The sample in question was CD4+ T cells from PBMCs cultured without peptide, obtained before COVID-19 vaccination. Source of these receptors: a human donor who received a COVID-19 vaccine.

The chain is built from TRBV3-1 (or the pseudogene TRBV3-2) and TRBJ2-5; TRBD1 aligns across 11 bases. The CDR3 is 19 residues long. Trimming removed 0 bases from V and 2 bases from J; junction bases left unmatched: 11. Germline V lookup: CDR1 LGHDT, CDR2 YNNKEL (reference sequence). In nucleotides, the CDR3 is TGTGCCAGCAGCCAAGATCTATGGGTGGGACAGGGGGAACAAGAGACCCAGTACTTC. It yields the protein CASSQDLWVGQGEQETQYF.

The CDR3 region is CATSRPPAGVQGEQFF. The CDR3 bases are TGTGCCACCAGCAGACCGCCTGCGGGGGTTCAGGGCGAGCAGTTCTTC. The rearrangement links TRBV15 to TRBJ2-1; 7 bases are a match to TRBD2. This CDR3 is built from 16 residues. Trimming cost V 2 bases and J 10 bases; bases outside gene matches: 14. CDR1 and CDR2 from the germline V gene are LNHNV and YYDKDF (reference sequence).

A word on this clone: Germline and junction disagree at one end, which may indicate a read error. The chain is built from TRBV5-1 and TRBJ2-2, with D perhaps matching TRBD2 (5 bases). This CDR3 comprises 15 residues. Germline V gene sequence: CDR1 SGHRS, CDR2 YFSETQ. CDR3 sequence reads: CASSLIVANAGELFF. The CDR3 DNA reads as TGCGCCAGCAGCTTGATAGTAGCGAACGCCGGGGAGCTGTTTTTT.

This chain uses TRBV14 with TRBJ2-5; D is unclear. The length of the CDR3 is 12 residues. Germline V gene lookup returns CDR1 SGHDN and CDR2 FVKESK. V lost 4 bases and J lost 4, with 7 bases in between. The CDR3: CASSRPSETQYF. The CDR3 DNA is TGTGCCAGCAGCCGACCATCAGAGACCCAGTACTTC.

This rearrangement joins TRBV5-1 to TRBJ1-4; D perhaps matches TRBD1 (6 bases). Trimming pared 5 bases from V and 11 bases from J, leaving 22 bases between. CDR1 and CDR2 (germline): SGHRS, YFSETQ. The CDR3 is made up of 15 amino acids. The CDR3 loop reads CASRAGGGQTEKLFF. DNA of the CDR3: TGCGCCAGCAGGGCGGGGGGAGGACAGACCGAGAAACTGTTTTTT.

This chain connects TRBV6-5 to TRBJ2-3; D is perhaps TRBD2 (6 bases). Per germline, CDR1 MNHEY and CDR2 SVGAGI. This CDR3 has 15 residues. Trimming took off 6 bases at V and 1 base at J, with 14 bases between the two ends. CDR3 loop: CASRPQGEGTDTQYF. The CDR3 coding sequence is TGTGCCAGCAGACCCCAAGGGGAGGGCACAGATACGCAGTATTTT.

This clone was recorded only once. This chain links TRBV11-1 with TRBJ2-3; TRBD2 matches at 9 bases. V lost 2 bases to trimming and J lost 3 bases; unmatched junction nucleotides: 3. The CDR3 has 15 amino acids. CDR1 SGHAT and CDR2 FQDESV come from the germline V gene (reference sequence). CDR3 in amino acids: CASSLLAGRTDTQYF. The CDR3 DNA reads TGTGCCAGCAGCTTACTAGCGGGGAGGACAGATACGCAGTATTTT.

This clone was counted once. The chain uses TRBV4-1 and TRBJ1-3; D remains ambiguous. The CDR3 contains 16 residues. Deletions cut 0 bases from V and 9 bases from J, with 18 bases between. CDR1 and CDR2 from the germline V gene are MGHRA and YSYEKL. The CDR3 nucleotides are TGCGCCAGCAGCCAAGATCTTCGGGGTCCCTGGGGCACCATATATTTT. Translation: CASSQDLRGPWGTIYF.

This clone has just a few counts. The CDR3 DNA reads TGTGCCAGCAGCTTAACGACCCTGGATGAGCAGTTCTTC. It yields the protein CASSLTTLDEQFF. This chain links TRBV7-3 with TRBJ2-1; D remains unclear. With 0 bases removed from V and 8 bases from J, the gap between germline ends came to 8 bases. The germline gives CDR1 SGHTA, CDR2 FQGTGA. The CDR3 covers 13 residues.

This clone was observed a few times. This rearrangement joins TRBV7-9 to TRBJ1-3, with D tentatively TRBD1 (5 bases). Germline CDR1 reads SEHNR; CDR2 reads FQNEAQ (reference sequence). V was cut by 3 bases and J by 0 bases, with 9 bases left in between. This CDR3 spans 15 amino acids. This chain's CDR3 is CASSFSGSSGNTIYF. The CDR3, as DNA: TGTGCCAGCAGCTTCTCAGGGAGCTCTGGAAACACCATATATTTT. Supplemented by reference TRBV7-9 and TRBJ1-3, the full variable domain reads DTGVSQNPRHKITKRGQNVTFRCDPISEHNRLYWYRQTLGQGPEFLTYFQNEAQLEKSRLLSDRFSAERPKGSFSTLEIQRTEQGDSAMYLCASSFSGSSGNTIYFGEGSWLTVV.

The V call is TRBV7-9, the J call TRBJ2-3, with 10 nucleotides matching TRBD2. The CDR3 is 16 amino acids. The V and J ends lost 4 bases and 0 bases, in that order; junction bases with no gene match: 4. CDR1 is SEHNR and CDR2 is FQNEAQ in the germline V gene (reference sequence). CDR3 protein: CASSWWTSGSTDTQYF. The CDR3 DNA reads TGTGCCAGCAGCTGGTGGACTAGCGGTAGCACAGATACGCAGTATTTT.

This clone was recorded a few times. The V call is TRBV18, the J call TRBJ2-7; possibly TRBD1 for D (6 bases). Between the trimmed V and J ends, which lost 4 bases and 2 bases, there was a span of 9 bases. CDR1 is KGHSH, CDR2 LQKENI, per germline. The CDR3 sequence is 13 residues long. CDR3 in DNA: TGTGCCAGCTCACTGCCAGGGGCCTACGAGCAGTACGTC. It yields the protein CASSLPGAYEQYV.

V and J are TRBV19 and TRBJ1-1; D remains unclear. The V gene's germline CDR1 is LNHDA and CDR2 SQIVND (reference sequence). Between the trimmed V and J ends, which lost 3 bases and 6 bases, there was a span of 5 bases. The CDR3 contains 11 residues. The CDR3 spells CASSIPPEAFF. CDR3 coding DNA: TGTGCCAGTAGTATCCCCCCTGAAGCTTTCTTT.

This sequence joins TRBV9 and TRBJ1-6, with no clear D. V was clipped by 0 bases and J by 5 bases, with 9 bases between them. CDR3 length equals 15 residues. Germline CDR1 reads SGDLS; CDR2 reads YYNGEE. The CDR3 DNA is TGTGCCAGCAGCGTAGCGGGCAGCGATAATTCACCCCTCCACTTT. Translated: CASSVAGSDNSPLHF.

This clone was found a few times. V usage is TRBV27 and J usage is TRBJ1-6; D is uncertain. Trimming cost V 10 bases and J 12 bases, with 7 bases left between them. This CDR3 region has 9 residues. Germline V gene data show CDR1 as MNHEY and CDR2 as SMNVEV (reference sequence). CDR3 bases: TGTGCCACCCCAGGACCCCTCCACTTT. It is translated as CATPGPLHF.

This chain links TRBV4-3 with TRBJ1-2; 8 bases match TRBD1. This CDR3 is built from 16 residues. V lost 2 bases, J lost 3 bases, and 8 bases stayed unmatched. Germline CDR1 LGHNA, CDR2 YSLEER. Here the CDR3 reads CASSQTGGSGHYGYTF. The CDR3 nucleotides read TGCGCCAGCAGCCAAACAGGGGGTAGTGGGCACTATGGCTACACCTTC.

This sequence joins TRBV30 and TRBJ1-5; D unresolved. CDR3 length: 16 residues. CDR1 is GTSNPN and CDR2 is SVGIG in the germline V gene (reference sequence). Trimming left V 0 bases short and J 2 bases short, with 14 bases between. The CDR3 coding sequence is TGTGCCTGGAGTGTATGGGCGGCTAGGGGCAATCAGCCCCAGCATTTT. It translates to CAWSVWAARGNQPQHF.

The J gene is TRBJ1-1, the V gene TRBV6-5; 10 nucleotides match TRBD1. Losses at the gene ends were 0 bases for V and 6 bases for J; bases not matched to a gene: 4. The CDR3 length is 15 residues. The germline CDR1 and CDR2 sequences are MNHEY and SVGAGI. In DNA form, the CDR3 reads TGTGCCAGCAGTTACTCTCGACAGGGGGCTGCTGAAGCTTTCTTT. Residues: CASSYSRQGAAEAFF.

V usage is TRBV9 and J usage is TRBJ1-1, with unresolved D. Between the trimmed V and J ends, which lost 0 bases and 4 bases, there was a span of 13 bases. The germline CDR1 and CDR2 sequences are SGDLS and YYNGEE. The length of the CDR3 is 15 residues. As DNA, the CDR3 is TGTGCCAGCAGCGTAGGGTGGGTGTCGACCACTGAAGCTTTCTTT. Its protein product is CASSVGWVSTTEAFF.

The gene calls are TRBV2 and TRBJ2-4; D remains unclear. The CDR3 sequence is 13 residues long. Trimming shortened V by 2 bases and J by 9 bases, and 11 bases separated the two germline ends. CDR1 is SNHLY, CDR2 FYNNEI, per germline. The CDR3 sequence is CASSENPIGIQYF. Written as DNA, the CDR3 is TGTGCCAGCAGTGAAAACCCCATCGGCATTCAGTACTTC. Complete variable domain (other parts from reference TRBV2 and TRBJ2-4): EPEVTQTPSHQVTQMGQEVILRCVPISNHLYFYWYRQILGQKVEFLVSFYNNEISEKSEIFDDQFSVERPDGSNFTLKIRSTKLEDSAMYFCASSENPIGIQYFGAGTRLSVL.

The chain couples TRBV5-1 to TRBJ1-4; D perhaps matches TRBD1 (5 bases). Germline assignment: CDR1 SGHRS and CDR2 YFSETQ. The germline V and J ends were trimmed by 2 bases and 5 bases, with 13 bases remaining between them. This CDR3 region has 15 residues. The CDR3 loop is CASSLADSVNEKLFF. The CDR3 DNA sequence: TGCGCCAGCAGCTTAGCCGACAGCGTAAATGAAAAACTGTTTTTT.

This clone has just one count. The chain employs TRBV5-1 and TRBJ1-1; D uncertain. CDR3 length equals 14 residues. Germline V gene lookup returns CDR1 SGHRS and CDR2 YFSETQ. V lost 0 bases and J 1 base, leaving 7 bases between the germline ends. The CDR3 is CASSLGQTNTEAFF. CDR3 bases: TGCGCCAGCAGCTTGGGCCAGACGAACACTGAAGCTTTCTTT.

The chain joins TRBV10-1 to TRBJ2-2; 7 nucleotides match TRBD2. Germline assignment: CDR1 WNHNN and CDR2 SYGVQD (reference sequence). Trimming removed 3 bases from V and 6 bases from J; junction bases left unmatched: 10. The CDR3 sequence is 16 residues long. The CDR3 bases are TGCGCCAGCAGTGATACCCGCGGGGGAATCCCCGGGGAGCTGTTTTTT. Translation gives CASSDTRGGIPGELFF.

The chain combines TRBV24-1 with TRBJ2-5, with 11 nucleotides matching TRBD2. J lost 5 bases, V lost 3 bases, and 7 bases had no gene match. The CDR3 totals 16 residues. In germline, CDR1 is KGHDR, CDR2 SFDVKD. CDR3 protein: CATSDRSGGAGETQYF. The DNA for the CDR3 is TGTGCCACCAGTGATCGTAGCGGGGGGGCCGGGGAGACCCAGTACTTC.

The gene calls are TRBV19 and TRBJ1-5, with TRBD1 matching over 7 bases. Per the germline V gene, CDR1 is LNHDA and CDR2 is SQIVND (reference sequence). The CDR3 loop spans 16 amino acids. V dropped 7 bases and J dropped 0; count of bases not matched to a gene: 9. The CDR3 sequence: CASTPLTGTSNQPQHF. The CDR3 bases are TGTGCCAGTACCCCTTTGACAGGGACTAGCAATCAGCCCCAGCATTTT.

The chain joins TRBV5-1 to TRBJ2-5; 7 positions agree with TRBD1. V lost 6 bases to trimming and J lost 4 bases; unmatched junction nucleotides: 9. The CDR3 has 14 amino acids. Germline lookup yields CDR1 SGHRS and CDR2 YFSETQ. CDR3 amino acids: CASNSGTVGETQYF. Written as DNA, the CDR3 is TGCGCCAGCAACTCGGGGACAGTGGGAGAGACCCAGTACTTC.

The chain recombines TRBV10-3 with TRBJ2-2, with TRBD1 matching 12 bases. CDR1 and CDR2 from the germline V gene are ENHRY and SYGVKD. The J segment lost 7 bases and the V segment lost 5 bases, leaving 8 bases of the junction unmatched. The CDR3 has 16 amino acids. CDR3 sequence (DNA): TGTGCCATCAGTCTCGGGACAGGGGGCAGTGGCGGGGAGCTGTTTTTT. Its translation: CAISLGTGGSGGELFF.

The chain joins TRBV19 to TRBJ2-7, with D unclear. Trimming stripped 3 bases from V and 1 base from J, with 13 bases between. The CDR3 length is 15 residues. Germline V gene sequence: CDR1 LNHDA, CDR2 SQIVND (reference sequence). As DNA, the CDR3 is TGTGCCAGTAGTATGAGCCTCGCCCCGTCCTACGAGCAGTACGTC. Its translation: CASSMSLAPSYEQYV.